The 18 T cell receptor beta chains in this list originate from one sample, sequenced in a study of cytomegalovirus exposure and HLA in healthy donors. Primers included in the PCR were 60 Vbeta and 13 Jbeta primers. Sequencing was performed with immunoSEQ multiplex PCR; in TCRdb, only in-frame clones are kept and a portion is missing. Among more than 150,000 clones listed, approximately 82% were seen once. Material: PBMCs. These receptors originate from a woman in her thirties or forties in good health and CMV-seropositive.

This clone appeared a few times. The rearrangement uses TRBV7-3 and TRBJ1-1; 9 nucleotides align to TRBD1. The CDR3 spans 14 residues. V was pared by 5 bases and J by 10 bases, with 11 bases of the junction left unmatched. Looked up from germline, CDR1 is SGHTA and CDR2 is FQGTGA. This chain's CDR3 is CASSPGTGLGGAFF. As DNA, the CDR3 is TGTGCCAGCAGCCCCGGGACAGGGTTGGGTGGAGCTTTCTTT.

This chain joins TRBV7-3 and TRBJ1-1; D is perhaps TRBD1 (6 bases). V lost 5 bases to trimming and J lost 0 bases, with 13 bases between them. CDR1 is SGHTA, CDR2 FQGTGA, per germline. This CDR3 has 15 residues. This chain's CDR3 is CASSPHGGMNTEAFF. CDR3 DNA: TGTGCCAGCAGCCCCCATGGGGGCATGAACACTGAAGCTTTCTTT.

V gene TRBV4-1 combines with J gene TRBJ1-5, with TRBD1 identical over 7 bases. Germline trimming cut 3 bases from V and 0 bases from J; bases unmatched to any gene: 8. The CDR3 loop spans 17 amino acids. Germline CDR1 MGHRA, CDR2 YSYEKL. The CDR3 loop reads CASSHPGTVGSNQPQHF. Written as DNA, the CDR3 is TGCGCCAGCAGCCACCCCGGGACAGTGGGTAGCAATCAGCCCCAGCATTTT.

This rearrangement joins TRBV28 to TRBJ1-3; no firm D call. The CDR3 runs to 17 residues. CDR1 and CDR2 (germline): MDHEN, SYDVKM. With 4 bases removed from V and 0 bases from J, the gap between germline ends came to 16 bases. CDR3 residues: CASSSPGSASSGNTIYF. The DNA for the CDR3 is TGTGCCAGCAGTTCCCCCGGGTCCGCTTCCTCTGGAAACACCATATATTTT.

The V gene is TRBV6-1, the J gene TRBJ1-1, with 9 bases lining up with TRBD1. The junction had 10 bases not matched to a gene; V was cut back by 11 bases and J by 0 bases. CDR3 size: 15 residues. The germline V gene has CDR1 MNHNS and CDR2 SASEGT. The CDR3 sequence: CAGQGRGQVNTEAFF. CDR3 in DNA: TGTGCCGGACAGGGGAGAGGACAGGTGAACACTGAAGCTTTCTTT.

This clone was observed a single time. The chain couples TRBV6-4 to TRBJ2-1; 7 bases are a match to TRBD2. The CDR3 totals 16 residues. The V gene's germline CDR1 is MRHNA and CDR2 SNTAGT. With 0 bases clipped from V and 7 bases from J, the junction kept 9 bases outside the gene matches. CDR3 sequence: CASSDSPSGAGNEQFF. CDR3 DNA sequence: TGTGCCAGCAGTGACTCCCCAAGCGGGGCCGGTAATGAGCAGTTCTTC.

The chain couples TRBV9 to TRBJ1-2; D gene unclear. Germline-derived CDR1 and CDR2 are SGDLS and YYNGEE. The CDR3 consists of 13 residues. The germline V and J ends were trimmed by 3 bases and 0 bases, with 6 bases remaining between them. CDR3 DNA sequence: TGTGCCAGCAGCGCTACAGCTAACTATGGCTACACCTTC. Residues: CASSATANYGYTF.

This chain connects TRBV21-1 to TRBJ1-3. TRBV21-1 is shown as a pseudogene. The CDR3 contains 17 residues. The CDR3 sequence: CASSKVRRGSTGNTIYF. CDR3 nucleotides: TGTGCCAGCAGCAAAGTCCGTCGGGGTTCTACGGGAAACACCATATATTTT.

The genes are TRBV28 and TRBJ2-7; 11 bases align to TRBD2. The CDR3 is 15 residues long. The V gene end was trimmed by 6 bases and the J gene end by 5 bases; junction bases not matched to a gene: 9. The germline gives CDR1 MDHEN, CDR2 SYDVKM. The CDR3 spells CASRCRLAGCNEQYF. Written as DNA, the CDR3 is TGTGCCAGCAGGTGCCGACTAGCGGGATGCAACGAGCAGTACTTC.

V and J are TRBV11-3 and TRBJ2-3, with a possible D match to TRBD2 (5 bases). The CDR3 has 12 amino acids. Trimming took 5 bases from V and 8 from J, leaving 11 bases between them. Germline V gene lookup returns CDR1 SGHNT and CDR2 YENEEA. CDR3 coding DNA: TGTGCCAGCAGCCAGAGCCGGGGTACGCAGTATTTT. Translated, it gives CASSQSRGTQYF.

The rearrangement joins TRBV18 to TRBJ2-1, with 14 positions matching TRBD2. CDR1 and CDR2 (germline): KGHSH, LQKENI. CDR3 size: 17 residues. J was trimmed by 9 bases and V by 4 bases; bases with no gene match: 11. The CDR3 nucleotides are TGTGCCAGCTCACATTCTCCCGGGACTAGCGGGAGATTTGAGCAGTTCTTC. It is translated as CASSHSPGTSGRFEQFF.

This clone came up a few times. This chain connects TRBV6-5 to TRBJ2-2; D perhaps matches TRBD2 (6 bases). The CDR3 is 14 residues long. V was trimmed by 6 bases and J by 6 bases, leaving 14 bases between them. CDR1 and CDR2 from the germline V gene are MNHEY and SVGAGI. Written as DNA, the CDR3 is TGTGCCAGCAGCCGGGACTCCCGAGCCGGGGAGCTGTTTTTT. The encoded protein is CASSRDSRAGELFF.

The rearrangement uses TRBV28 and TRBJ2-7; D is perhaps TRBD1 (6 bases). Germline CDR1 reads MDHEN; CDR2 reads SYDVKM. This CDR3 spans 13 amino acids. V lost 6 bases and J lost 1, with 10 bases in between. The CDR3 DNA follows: TGTGCCAGCAGGTCGCAGGGGTCCTACGAGCAGTACTTC. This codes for CASRSQGSYEQYF. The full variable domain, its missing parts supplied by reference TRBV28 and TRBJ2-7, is DVKVTQSSRYLVKRTGEKVFLECVQDMDHENMFWYRQDPGLGLRLIYFSYDVKMKEKGDIPEGYSVSREKKERFSLILESASTNQTSMYLCASRSQGSYEQYFGPGTRLTVT.

CDR3 amino acids: CASRFPIGQGPGGYTF. The CDR3 region has the DNA TGTGCCAGCAGGTTTCCGATAGGGCAGGGGCCGGGTGGCTACACCTTC. The rearrangement joins TRBV28 to TRBJ1-2; tentative D call: TRBD1 (6 bases). V dropped 6 bases and J dropped 7 bases, with 24 bases sitting between them. The CDR3 spans 16 residues. Germline values: CDR1 MDHEN, CDR2 SYDVKM.

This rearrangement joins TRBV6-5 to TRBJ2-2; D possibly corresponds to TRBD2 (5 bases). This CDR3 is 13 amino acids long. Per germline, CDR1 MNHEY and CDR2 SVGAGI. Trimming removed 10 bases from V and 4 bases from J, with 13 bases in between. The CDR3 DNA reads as TGTGCCACCCGGGATTCGAGCACCGGGGAGCTGTTTTTT. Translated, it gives CATRDSSTGELFF.

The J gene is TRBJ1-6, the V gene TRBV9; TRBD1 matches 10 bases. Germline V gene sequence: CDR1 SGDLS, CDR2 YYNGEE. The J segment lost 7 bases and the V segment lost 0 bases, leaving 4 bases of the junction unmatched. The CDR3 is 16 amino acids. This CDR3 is CASSVGRGQGNSPLHF. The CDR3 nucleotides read TGTGCCAGCAGCGTAGGCCGGGGACAGGGGAATTCACCCCTCCACTTT. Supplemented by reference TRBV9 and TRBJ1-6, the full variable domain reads DSGVTQTPKHLITATGQRVTLRCSPRSGDLSVYWYQQSLDQGLQFLIQYYNGEERAKGNILERFSAQQFPDLHSELNLSSLELGDSALYFCASSVGRGQGNSPLHFGNGTRLTVT.

This chain's CDR3 is CASNPQWGGVTGETQYF. CDR3 DNA sequence: TGTGCCAGCAACCCTCAGTGGGGGGGAGTAACTGGAGAGACCCAGTACTTC. The chain links TRBV7-2 to TRBJ2-5, with 7 bases identical to TRBD2. CDR3 length: 17 amino acids. CDR1 and CDR2 from the germline V gene are SGHTA and FQGNSA. Unmatched junction bases numbered 18, after V lost 7 bases and J lost 4 bases.

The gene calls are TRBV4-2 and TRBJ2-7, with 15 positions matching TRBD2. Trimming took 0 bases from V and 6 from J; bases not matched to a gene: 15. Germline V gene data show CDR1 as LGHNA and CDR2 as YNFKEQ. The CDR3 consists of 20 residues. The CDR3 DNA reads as TGTGCCAGCAGCCAAGAATTAGGGTCAGGACTAGCGGGAGGGCTGGGCGAGCAGTACTTC. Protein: CASSQELGSGLAGGLGEQYF.